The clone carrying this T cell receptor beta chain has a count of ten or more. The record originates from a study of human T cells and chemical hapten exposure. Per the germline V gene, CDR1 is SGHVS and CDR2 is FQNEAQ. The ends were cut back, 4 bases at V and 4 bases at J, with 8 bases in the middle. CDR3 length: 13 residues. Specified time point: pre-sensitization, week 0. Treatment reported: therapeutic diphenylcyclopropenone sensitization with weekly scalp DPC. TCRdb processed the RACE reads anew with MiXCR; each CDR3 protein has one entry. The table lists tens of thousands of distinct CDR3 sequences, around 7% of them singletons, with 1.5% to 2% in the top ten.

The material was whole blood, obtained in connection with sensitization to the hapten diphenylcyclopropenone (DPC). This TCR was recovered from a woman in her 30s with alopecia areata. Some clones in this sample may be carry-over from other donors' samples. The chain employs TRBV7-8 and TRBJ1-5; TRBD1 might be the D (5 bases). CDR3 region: CASSWDGNQPQHF. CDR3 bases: TGTGCCAGCAGCTGGGACGGGAATCAGCCCCAGCATTTT.